What follows are 29 T cell receptor beta chains derived from one specimen sequenced in a study of CD8 T cells in Susac syndrome. With random hexamers, roughly 0.45 to 1 ug RNA was reverse transcribed. MiXCR, run by TCRdb on the immunoSEQ multiplex PCR reads, gives a single entry per CDR3 protein. This table has about 240,000 distinct CDR3 sequences, about 95% appearing once. The sample comprised CD4+ T cells from PBMCs. The receptors originated from a human donor with Susac syndrome.

The CDR3 loop reads CATSEGPLRDIQYF. DNA for the CDR3: TGTGCCACCAGTGAAGGACCCCTCAGGGACATTCAGTACTTC. V is TRBV24-1 and J is TRBJ2-4, with D perhaps TRBD1 (5 bases). V dropped 4 bases and J dropped 8 bases, with 14 bases sitting between them. This CDR3 comprises 14 residues. In germline, CDR1 is KGHDR, CDR2 SFDVKD.

V usage is TRBV10-3 and J usage is TRBJ1-1; maybe TRBD1 (5 bases). V lost 0 bases, J lost 4 bases, and 9 bases lay in between. The CDR3 sequence is 14 residues long. Germline CDR1 and CDR2: ENHRY and SYGVKD. CDR3 DNA sequence: TGTGCCATCAGTGAGTCGGAGGGGTCCACTGAAGCTTTCTTT. Translated: CAISESEGSTEAFF.

V is TRBV7-3 and J is TRBJ2-1, with 7 bases identical to TRBD2. This CDR3 is 14 amino acids long. Trimming took 2 bases from V and 8 from J; bases not matched to a gene: 6. Germline CDR1 reads SGHTA; CDR2 reads FQGTGA. The CDR3 protein is CASSLQAGDYEQFF. The CDR3 coding sequence is TGTGCCAGCAGCTTACAGGCGGGAGACTATGAGCAGTTCTTC.

This chain connects TRBV29-1 to TRBJ2-7; 8 nucleotides match TRBD1. Germline V lookup: CDR1 SQVTM, CDR2 ANQGSEA. The length of the CDR3 is 13 residues. V lost 7 bases, J lost 5 bases, and 10 bases stayed unmatched. CDR3: CSASIGQGHEQYF. In nucleotides, the CDR3 is TGCAGCGCGTCGATAGGACAGGGCCACGAGCAGTACTTC.

The gene calls are TRBV12-3 or TRBV12-4 and TRBJ1-4; D unresolved. This CDR3 has 17 residues. Between the trimmed V and J ends, which lost 2 bases and 8 bases, there was a span of 21 bases. The CDR3 DNA follows: TGTGCCAGCAGTTTACGTGGATCTGGTAGGGCTCCGGAAAAACTGTTTTTT. Translation: CASSLRGSGRAPEKLFF.

The chain is built from TRBV5-4 and TRBJ2-1; TRBD2 aligns across 7 bases. Trimming took 2 bases from V and 5 from J; bases not matched to a gene: 7. Germline V gene sequence: CDR1 SGHNT, CDR2 YYREEE (reference sequence). The CDR3 runs 15 residues. The CDR3 nucleotides read TGTGCCAGCAGCTTCCAGTGGGGGGGGGACAATGAGCAGTTCTTC. Translating gives CASSFQWGGDNEQFF.

DNA for the CDR3: TGTGCCAGCACTAGACTAGCGGACAATGAGCAGTTCTTC. Protein sequence: CASTRLADNEQFF. The chain links TRBV27 to TRBJ2-1, with 9 positions matching TRBD2. Germline V gene lookup returns CDR1 MNHEY and CDR2 SMNVEV (reference sequence). With 7 bases clipped from V and 5 bases from J, the junction kept 3 bases outside the gene matches. The CDR3 loop spans 13 amino acids.

This clonotype appeared a single time. The J gene is TRBJ2-5, the V gene TRBV5-6, with TRBD1 matching over 7 bases. Germline V gene lookup returns CDR1 SGHDT and CDR2 YYEEEE. Losses at the gene ends were 4 bases for V and 5 bases for J; bases not matched to a gene: 8. This CDR3 spans 14 amino acids. The CDR3 DNA sequence: TGTGCCAGCAGCCGAACAGGGGCAGGGGAGACCCAGTACTTC. It codes for CASSRTGAGETQYF.

CDR3 sequence (DNA): TGTGCCAGCAGCGCAAAGGGTCAACGTGAAGCTTTCTTT. It codes for CASSAKGQREAFF. This chain uses TRBV28 with TRBJ1-1; D remains unclear. The germline gives CDR1 MDHEN, CDR2 SYDVKM. The CDR3 is made up of 13 amino acids. V was pared by 6 bases and J by 7 bases, with 15 bases between.

J is TRBJ1-5 and V is TRBV7-3; D gene uncertain. CDR3 length equals 13 residues. Trimming left V 2 bases short and J 7 bases short, with 9 bases between. Germline V gene sequence: CDR1 SGHTA, CDR2 FQGTGA. The CDR3 sequence: CASSLYQRQPQHF. The CDR3, as DNA: TGTGCCAGCAGCTTATACCAGAGACAGCCCCAGCATTTT.

This chain joins TRBV27 and TRBJ2-2; 10 bases are shared with TRBD2. The CDR3 contains 13 residues. Germline V CDR1 and CDR2: MNHEY, SMNVEV (reference sequence). V shed 8 bases, J shed 4 bases, and the junction held 1 base outside the gene matches. The CDR3 nucleotides are TGTGCCAGCGGACTAGCGGTCACCGGGGAGCTGTTTTTT. Its protein is CASGLAVTGELFF.

The chain recombines TRBV29-1 with TRBJ2-7; 12 bases match TRBD1. V was pared by 6 bases and J by 6 bases, with 9 bases of the junction left unmatched. This CDR3 is 14 amino acids long. Germline CDR1 and CDR2: SQVTM and ANQGSEA. The CDR3 is CSVRTGTGGGEQYF. DNA for the CDR3: TGCAGCGTCCGAACCGGGACAGGGGGCGGCGAGCAGTACTTC.

V and J are TRBV5-1 and TRBJ2-7, with TRBD2 as a possible D gene (5 bases). The V gene lost 0 bases and the J gene lost 6 bases, with 7 bases spanning the gap. Germline CDR1 SGHRS, CDR2 YFSETQ. The CDR3 is made up of 12 amino acids. The DNA for the CDR3 is TGCGCCAGCAGCTTGGAAGAGGGCGAGCAGTACTTC. This codes for CASSLEEGEQYF. The full variable domain, completed using reference TRBV5-1 and TRBJ2-7, is KAGVTQTPRYLIKTRGQQVTLSCSPISGHRSVSWYQQTPGQGLQFLFEYFSETQRNKGNFPGRFSGRQFSNSRSEMNVSTLELGDSALYLCASSLEEGEQYFGPGTRLTVT.

The chain joins TRBV7-3 to TRBJ2-2, with 12 bases lining up with TRBD2. The CDR3 consists of 16 residues. CDR1 is SGHTA and CDR2 is FQGTGA in the germline V gene. After removal of 5 bases from V and 3 bases from J, the junction contained 4 bases not matched to a gene. CDR3 coding DNA: TGTGCCAGCAGCGCCAGACTAGCGGGAGACACCGGGGAGCTGTTTTTT. Protein sequence: CASSARLAGDTGELFF.

V is TRBV20-1 and J is TRBJ2-7; D is perhaps TRBD2 (7 bases). The V end was cut by 5 bases, the J end by 4 bases, with 21 bases between. CDR3 length: 15 amino acids. Germline CDR1 is DFQATT and CDR2 is SNEGSKA (reference sequence). The CDR3 nucleotides read TGCAGTGCTGCCCCGGGGGGCGGGAGTTCTTACGAGCAGTACTTC. This gives the protein CSAAPGGGSSYEQYF.

The chain uses TRBV29-1 and TRBJ2-4; D could derive from TRBD1 or TRBD2 (5 bases each). From germline, CDR1 is SQVTM and CDR2 ANQGSEA. The CDR3 has 13 amino acids. CDR3: CTATGTAKNIQYF. The CDR3, as DNA: TGCACCGCGACCGGGACAGCCAAAAACATTCAGTACTTC. Complete variable domain (other parts from reference TRBV29-1 and TRBJ2-4): SAVISQKPSRDICQRGTSLTIQCQVDSQVTMMFWYRQQPGQSLTLIATANQGSEATYESGFVIDKFPISRPNLTFSTLTVSNMSPEDSSIYLCTATGTAKNIQYFGAGTRLSVL.

The chain uses TRBV18 and TRBJ2-7; either TRBD1 or TRBD2 may supply D (5 bases each). V was clipped by 3 bases and J by 1 base, with 13 bases between them. The CDR3 runs to 15 residues. Germline lookup yields CDR1 KGHSH and CDR2 LQKENI. CDR3 protein: CASSPVGTGSYEQYF. CDR3 nucleotide sequence: TGTGCCAGCTCACCGGTTGGGACGGGGTCCTACGAGCAGTACTTC.

This sequence joins TRBV23-1 and TRBJ2-3; TRBD1 matches at 10 bases. TRBV23-1 is known as an ORF, though its function is uncertain. J was trimmed by 1 base and V by 8 bases; bases with no gene match: 6. This CDR3 region has 15 residues. CDR3 sequence reads: CASHEDRGGTDTQYF. DNA for the CDR3: TGCGCCAGCCATGAGGACAGGGGGGGCACAGATACGCAGTATTTT.

This chain uses TRBV19 with TRBJ2-7; 12 nucleotides match TRBD2. The CDR3 extends over 15 amino acids. The germline V gene encodes CDR1 LNHDA and CDR2 SQIVND (reference sequence). V lost 6 bases to trimming and J lost 6 bases; unmatched junction nucleotides: 9. In nucleotides, the CDR3 is TGTGCCAGTAGGGGAAGGACTAGCGGGATGGGCGAGCAGTACTTC. It is translated as CASRGRTSGMGEQYF.

This clonotype showed up just once. The chain carries TRBV5-1 and TRBJ2-1; 12 positions agree with TRBD2. The germline V gene encodes CDR1 SGHRS and CDR2 YFSETQ. This CDR3 spans 14 amino acids. Trimming took 3 bases from V and 7 from J; bases not matched to a gene: 2. CDR3 in DNA: TGCGCCAGCAGCTGGACTAGCGGGAAGAATGAGCAGTTCTTC. This encodes CASSWTSGKNEQFF. The full variable domain, in which reference TRBV5-1 and TRBJ2-1 provide the parts outside the CDR3, is KAGVTQTPRYLIKTRGQQVTLSCSPISGHRSVSWYQQTPGQGLQFLFEYFSETQRNKGNFPGRFSGRQFSNSRSEMNVSTLELGDSALYLCASSWTSGKNEQFFGPGTRLTVL.

J is TRBJ1-2 and V is TRBV7-2; D might be TRBD1 (5 bases). V lost 5 bases, J lost 8 bases, and 12 bases lay in between. Germline CDR1 is SGHTA and CDR2 is FQGNSA. The CDR3 spans 12 residues. The DNA for the CDR3 is TGTGCCAGCAGCCCACCTGAGGGGGGCTACACCTTC. Amino acids: CASSPPEGGYTF.

The gene calls are TRBV18 and TRBJ1-1; D gene ambiguous. The V gene's germline CDR1 is KGHSH and CDR2 LQKENI. The CDR3 consists of 13 residues. V was clipped by 3 bases and J by 0 bases, with 5 bases between them. The DNA of the CDR3 is TGTGCCAGCTCACCGTGGGTGAACACTGAAGCTTTCTTT. Translation gives CASSPWVNTEAFF.

The chain has TRBV3-1 and TRBJ2-7, with 9 bases identical to TRBD2. The CDR3 is made up of 15 amino acids. V was pared by 3 bases and J by 2 bases, with 5 bases of the junction left unmatched. Germline-derived CDR1 and CDR2 are LGHDT and YNNKEL (reference sequence). The CDR3 reads CASSQREGLTYEQYF. In DNA, the CDR3 is TGTGCCAGCAGCCAGCGGGAGGGCCTAACCTACGAGCAGTACTTC.

The genes are TRBV20-1 and TRBJ2-7; a possible D gene is TRBD1 (5 bases). V was cut by 6 bases and J by 5 bases, with 11 bases left in between. The CDR3 covers 11 residues. From germline, CDR1 is DFQATT and CDR2 SNEGSKA (reference sequence). This CDR3 is CSAPGFNEQYF. CDR3 bases: TGCAGTGCCCCAGGGTTCAACGAGCAGTACTTC.

In nucleotides, the CDR3 is TGTGCCTGGAGCAACTCTGGGGCCAACGTCCTGACTTTC. Translated: CAWSNSGANVLTF. The chain links TRBV30 to TRBJ2-6; D not resolved. Germline V lookup: CDR1 GTSNPN, CDR2 SVGIG (reference sequence). The V end was cut by 3 bases, the J end by 0 bases, with 3 bases between. The CDR3 contains 13 residues.

The chain combines TRBV27 with TRBJ2-2; 8 bases are a match to TRBD2. The trim removed 6 bases at V and 6 bases at J, leaving 12 bases unmatched. This CDR3 region has 16 residues. Germline V CDR1 and CDR2: MNHEY, SMNVEV (reference sequence). In nucleotides, the CDR3 is TGTGCCAGCAGGCGCCCGGGGGAGACTAGCGCCGGGGAGCTGTTTTTT. Translating gives CASRRPGETSAGELFF.

CDR3 DNA: TGTGCCAGCAGCTTACGCGGAGGTTCGAGCTCCTACGAGCAGTACTTC. Translated: CASSLRGGSSSYEQYF. The genes are TRBV7-3 and TRBJ2-7, with D possibly being TRBD2 (5 bases). V was cut by 2 bases and J by 0 bases, with 14 bases left in between. CDR1 SGHTA and CDR2 FQGTGA come from the germline V gene. The CDR3 has 16 residues. The whole variable domain, remainder taken from reference TRBV7-3 and TRBJ2-7, is GAGVSQTPSNKVTEKGKYVELRCDPISGHTALYWYRQSLGQGPEFLIYFQGTGAADDSGLPNDRFFAVRPEGSVSTLKIQRTERGDSAVYLCASSLRGGSSSYEQYFGPGTRLTVT.

This chain uses TRBV7-2 with TRBJ2-5; TRBD1 or TRBD2 may be the D gene (5 bases each). Trimming removed 5 bases from V and 13 bases from J, with 14 bases in between. The germline CDR1 and CDR2 sequences are SGHTA and FQGNSA. This CDR3 has 11 amino acids. The CDR3 DNA follows: TGTGCCAGCAGCCTGGGACCGCGAGGGTACTTC. Translating gives CASSLGPRGYF. The full variable domain, its missing parts supplied by reference TRBV7-2 and TRBJ2-5, is GAGVSQSPSNKVTEKGKDVELRCDPISGHTALYWYRQSLGQGLEFLIYFQGNSAPDKSGLPSDRFSAERTGGSVSTLTIQRTQQEDSAVYLCASSLGPRGYFGPGTRLLVL.

In its sample, this clonotype was seen a few times. The gene calls are TRBV12-5 and TRBJ2-6, with 7 bases aligning to TRBD1. Trimming removed 7 bases from V and 0 bases from J; junction bases left unmatched: 3. CDR1 is LGHNT, CDR2 FRNRAP, per germline. This CDR3 spans 15 amino acids. This CDR3 is CASVPGGSGANVLTF. DNA for the CDR3: TGTGCTAGTGTTCCAGGGGGCTCTGGGGCCAACGTCCTGACTTTC.